Listed below are T cell receptor beta chains from one sample, sequenced in a study of shared clonotypes between healthy human individuals. Data came from immunoSEQ multiplex PCR; TCRdb stores just in-frame clones and leaves some out. Among 450,000 to 500,000 clones, approximately 82% were seen once, and the ten largest hold around 12%. The sequenced sample was PBMCs. The origin of the receptors is a woman in her 40s in good health. Some clones in this sample may be carry-over from other donors' samples. CDR3s include the opening cysteine and the closing phenylalanine or tryptophan. The D gene is left open where the match is weak. Rows may omit the clone size; those that give it use once, few, many or a size class.

>.|TRBV4-3|.|TRBJ2-3
TGCGCCAGCAGGTTGGGCGATACGCAGTATTTT
CASRLGDTQYF
>.|TRBV7-6|.|TRBJ2-5
TGTGCCAGCAGCTTGGGGGTGACCCAGTACTTC
CASSLGVTQYF
>.|TRBV7-9|.|TRBJ2-2
TGTGCCAGCAGCTTGGTTGGCACCCGGAGGGCCGGGGAGCTGTTTTTT
CASSLVGTRRAGELFF
>.|TRBV18|.|TRBJ1-2
TGTGCCAGCTCGCCTCAGAGAGGGAGGCGGAACTATGGCTACACCTTC
CASSPQRGRRNYGYTF
>.|TRBV11-2|.|TRBJ1-1
TGTGCCAGCAGTCCGACAGGCTGGAACACTGAAGCTTTCTTT
CASSPTGWNTEAFF
>.|TRBV11-2|TRBD2|TRBJ2-4
TGTGCCAGCCGCACCATTAGCGGGAGGCGGACCAAAAACATTCAGTACTTC
CASRTISGRRTKNIQYF
>.|TRBV30|TRBD1|TRBJ1-5
TGTGCCTGGAGTGTAAACAGGGGTGGTCAGCCCCAGCATTTT
CAWSVNRGGQPQHF
>.|TRBV7-9|TRBD1|TRBJ2-6
TGTGCCAGCAGTCCAACAGGGGCCGGGGCCAACGTCCTGACTTTC
CASSPTGAGANVLTF
>.|TRBV4-1|TRBD1|TRBJ2-2
TGCGCCAGCAGCCAACTCCCCGACAGGGGAAACACCGGGGAGCTGTTTTTT
CASSQLPDRGNTGELFF
>.|TRBV18|.|TRBJ2-7
TGTGCCAGCTCACCAGGTGGGGTTGGAGGATACGAGCAGTACTTC
CASSPGGVGGYEQYF
>.|TRBV6-5|.|TRBJ1-1
TGTGCCAGCAGTTACTCGAATCAGGGTTCGGCTTTCTTT
CASSYSNQGSAFF
>few|TRBV2|.|TRBJ1-5
TGTGCCAGCAGTGAACAGGCAGCTGAGCAGCCCCAGCATTTT
CASSEQAAEQPQHF
>.|TRBV28|.|TRBJ2-7
TGTGCCAGCAGCCGGAGAGCGGCGTACGAGCAGTACTTC
CASSRRAAYEQYF
>.|TRBV5-4|TRBD1|TRBJ2-7
TGTGCCAGCAGCACAAGGACAGGGGAGACTCCCTACGAGCAGTACTTC
CASSTRTGETPYEQYF
>.|TRBV9|TRBD2|TRBJ2-2
TGTGCCAGCAGCGGGACTAGCGGGCACGGGGAGCTGTTTTTT
CASSGTSGHGELFF
>once|TRBV11-2|.|TRBJ2-7
TGTGCCAGCAGCTGGGGCTCCTACGAGCAGTACTTC
CASSWGSYEQYF
>.|TRBV27|TRBD2|TRBJ2-1
TGTGCCAGCAGTTTATTCGGGAGGAGCTCCTACAATGAGCAGTTCTTC
CASSLFGRSSYNEQFF
>.|TRBV11-2|.|TRBJ2-1
TGTGCCAGCAGCTTAGGGCCTAGCGAGAGTAATGAGCAGTTCTTC
CASSLGPSESNEQFF
>.|TRBV6-6|TRBD1|TRBJ2-7
TGTGCCAGCAGTTACTCCGGGACAGGGGGCTTCTACGAGCAGTACTTC
CASSYSGTGGFYEQYF
>once|TRBV10-3|.|TRBJ2-1
TGTGCCATCAGCACGGTCATTACTTTAGCCAGTGAGCAGTTCTTC
CAISTVITLASEQFF
>few|TRBV15|.|TRBJ2-2
TGTGCCACCAGCAGAGATAGGCGTGGCGGGGAGCTGTTTTTT
CATSRDRRGGELFF
>.|TRBV7-9|TRBD1|TRBJ2-7
TGTGCCAGCAGCCGGACAGGGGTTTACGAGCAGTACTTC
CASSRTGVYEQYF
>.|TRBV29-1|TRBD2|TRBJ2-7
TGCAGCGTTGCCTGGACTAGTGAGGCCGAGCAGTACTTC
CSVAWTSEAEQYF
>.|TRBV6-1|.|TRBJ2-7
TGTGCCAGCAGTGGCCTAACCGGTGACAGCTCTCCCTACGAGCAGTACTTC
CASSGLTGDSSPYEQYF
>once|TRBV2|.|TRBJ2-3
TGTGCCAGCAGTGGTCAGGGGCCTAGCACAGATACGCAGTATTTT
CASSGQGPSTDTQYF
>.|TRBV5-1|TRBD2|TRBJ2-7
TGCGCCAGCAGCTTGTCCGCGGGAGGTGGGGGGGAGCAGTACTTC
CASSLSAGGGGEQYF
>.|TRBV7-3|TRBD2|TRBJ2-1
TGTGCCAGCAGCCCCCTCCGGGCGGGAGTTTCAAATGAGCAGTTCTTC
CASSPLRAGVSNEQFF
>once|TRBV4-3|TRBD2|TRBJ2-1
TGCGCCAGCAGCCAAGATGGAGCGGGAGGGCCGAGGGAGCAGTTCTTC
CASSQDGAGGPREQFF
>.|TRBV11-2|.|TRBJ2-5
TGTGCCAGCAGCTTAGACTCTGGACACTTGGTTTTTCAAGAGACCCAGTACTTC
CASSLDSGHLVFQETQYF
>.|TRBV19|TRBD2|TRBJ2-1
TGTGCCAGTAGTCTCAGAGGGACTAGCGGGAGCAATGAGCAGTTCTTC
CASSLRGTSGSNEQFF
>.|TRBV27|.|TRBJ1-5
TGTGCCAGCAGTTTAAAAGGGATTGCCGGGCCCCAGCATTTT
CASSLKGIAGPQHF
>.|TRBV9|.|TRBJ2-7
TGTGCCAGCAGCGTACAGGGAGGCGAGCAGTACTTC
CASSVQGGEQYF
>.|TRBV27|.|TRBJ2-7
TGTGCCAGCAGTTTATCGACCGGGGTTACTGACGAGCAGTACTTC
CASSLSTGVTDEQYF
>.|TRBV28|.|TRBJ1-2
TGTGCCAGCAGGGGTAGTCGCTTTGGGGGATTTTCCCTCTATGGCTACACCTTC
CASRGSRFGGFSLYGYTF
>.|TRBV7-9|.|TRBJ2-7
TGTGCCACCATGGCTGGGGCAGAGCAGTACTTC
CATMAGAEQYF
>.|TRBV10-3|.|TRBJ2-1
TGTGCCATCGGCGCGGGACCTGGGGAGCAGTTCTTC
CAIGAGPGEQFF
>few|TRBV21-1|.|TRBJ1-5
TGTGCCAGCAGCTATACAGGGGAGGGTTCACCCCAGCATTTT
CASSYTGEGSPQHF
>once|TRBV7-9|.|TRBJ2-5
TGTGCCAGCAGCTTAGGTGTAGGAGTGGAGACCCAGTACTTC
CASSLGVGVETQYF
>few|TRBV15|.|TRBJ1-5
TGTGCCACCAGCAGAGTGGAGAGGGGTTACAATCAGCCCCAGCATTTT
CATSRVERGYNQPQHF
>.|TRBV7-9|TRBD2|TRBJ2-3
TGTGCCAGCAGCCGCACTAGCGGAGGCACAGATACGCAGTATTTT
CASSRTSGGTDTQYF
>few|TRBV15|.|TRBJ1-1
TGTGCCACCAGCAGAGAGTTGTACAGTCGGCACACTGAAGCTTTCTTT
CATSRELYSRHTEAFF
>.|TRBV11-3|TRBD1|TRBJ2-3
TGTGCCAGCAGCCTGGGCTACGGACAGGGGCCAGATACGCAGTATTTT
CASSLGYGQGPDTQYF
>.|TRBV28|TRBD2|TRBJ2-3
TGTGCCAGCAGTTTGCGGGGAGGGCCTTATACGCAGTATTTT
CASSLRGGPYTQYF
>once|TRBV28|TRBD2|TRBJ2-1
TGTGCCTCCGGGACTAGCGGGTGGAATGAGCAGTTCTTC
CASGTSGWNEQFF
>.|TRBV2|TRBD2|TRBJ2-1
TGTGCCAGCAGTGAAGTCAGACTAGCGGTATACAATGAGCAGTTCTTC
CASSEVRLAVYNEQFF
>.|TRBV5-4|.|TRBJ2-1
TGTGCCAGCAGCGCAGATCTCGCGACTTACAATGAGCAGTTCTTC
CASSADLATYNEQFF
>few|TRBV6-5|.|TRBJ2-7
TGTGCCAGCAGCCGGGACGGCTACGAGCAGTACTTC
CASSRDGYEQYF
>.|TRBV5-8|.|TRBJ1-2
TGTGCCAGCAGCCCAAGGACAGAAAACTATGGCTACACCTTC
CASSPRTENYGYTF
>.|TRBV6-1|.|TRBJ1-5
TGTGCCAGCAGTGAAGAGCCAGCTAGCAATCAGCCCCAGCATTTT
CASSEEPASNQPQHF
>.|TRBV4-1|.|TRBJ2-2
TGCGCCAGCAGCCAAGAGGTCACAGGGGAGGCCGGGGAGCTGTTTTTT
CASSQEVTGEAGELFF
>.|TRBV2|.|TRBJ2-5
TGTGCCAGCAGCCCCGGGGGCGTTAGCGACCTTGGGCAGTACTTC
CASSPGGVSDLGQYF
>.|TRBV9|TRBD1|TRBJ1-1
TGTGCCAGCAGCCCCCGACAGGGGCGAAATGAAGCTTTCTTT
CASSPRQGRNEAFF
>.|TRBV6-1|.|TRBJ2-5
TGTGCCACCAGACTGGGACAAGAGACCCAGTACTTC
CATRLGQETQYF
>.|TRBV27|.|TRBJ1-2
TGTGCCAGCAGTTTTTATCCTAGGGTGTCTAACTATGGCTACACCTTC
CASSFYPRVSNYGYTF
>.|TRBV5-4|.|TRBJ1-2
TGTGCCAGCAGCTTGGACAGGGAAAACTATGGCTACACCTTC
CASSLDRENYGYTF
>.|TRBV6-5|TRBD2|TRBJ2-1
TGTGCCAGCACTTCCCCCGGGACTAGCGGGAGTGGGCAGTTCTTC
CASTSPGTSGSGQFF
>.|TRBV7-7|.|TRBJ1-2
TGTGCCAGCAGCTACCCCGGCTCTAACTATGGCTACACCTTC
CASSYPGSNYGYTF
>.|TRBV30|TRBD1|TRBJ1-5
TGTGCCTGGAGTAAGGGACAGTATAGCAATCAGCCCCAGCATTTT
CAWSKGQYSNQPQHF
>.|TRBV9|.|TRBJ1-1
TGTGCCAGCAGCGTAGTGCTGGGCCCGAGCACTGAAGCTTTCTTT
CASSVVLGPSTEAFF
>.|TRBV7-8|.|TRBJ1-1
TGTGCCAGCAGCTTGTACCCCGACAGCTTAATGAACACTGAAGCTTTCTTT
CASSLYPDSLMNTEAFF